This T cell receptor (beta chain) was recorded in a study of T cell changes during pregnancy in multiple sclerosis (dated by TCRdb to between 2017 and 2020). Notes on the research overall: In women with multiple sclerosis, the researchers looked at how the T cell repertoire shifted as pregnancy progressed.

The germline V end is reduced by 0 bases and the J end by 3 bases; junction bases left unmatched: 5. Reading from cysteine to phenylalanine, the CDR3 counts 15 amino acids. This entry keeps only the CDR3 DNA: 45 bases, framed from base 1. The germline V gene sets CDR1 to SGDLS and CDR2 to YYNGEE. Libraries were constructed by the immunoSEQ multiplex PCR assay. TCRdb holds this immuneACCESS table with in-frame rearrangements only. Some clones are missing; in checked studies, unresolved V genes explain under half, and the rest has no known cause. This sample comprises tens of thousands of clones, roughly 90% of them detected only once. Under 0.7% of the sample is in the top ten clones. Concerning this clone: What antigen it recognizes has not been identified. Nothing much larger sits one base from this clone, and base qualities are not available.

Sequencing was performed on CD4+ T cells from peripheral blood mononuclear cells, taken after pregnancy. The source is a female donor with multiple sclerosis, enrolled in a pregnancy study. This receptor chain uses TRBV9 and TRBJ2-7; 8 bases in the middle match TRBD2. The encoded CDR3 is CASSVGPAGVYEQYF. Read as DNA, the sequence is TGTGCCAGCAGCGTAGGGCCAGCGGGAGTCTACGAGCAGTACTTC.